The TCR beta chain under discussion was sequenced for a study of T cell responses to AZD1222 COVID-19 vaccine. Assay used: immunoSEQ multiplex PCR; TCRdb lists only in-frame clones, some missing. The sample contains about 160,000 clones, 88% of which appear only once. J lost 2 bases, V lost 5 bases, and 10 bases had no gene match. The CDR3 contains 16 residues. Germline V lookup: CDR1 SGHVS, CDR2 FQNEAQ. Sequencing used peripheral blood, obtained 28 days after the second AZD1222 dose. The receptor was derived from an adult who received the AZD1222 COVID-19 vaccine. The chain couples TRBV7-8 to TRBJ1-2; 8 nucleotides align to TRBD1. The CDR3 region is CASSLGQGAANYGYTF. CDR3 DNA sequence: TGTGCCAGCAGCCTCGGACAGGGTGCTGCGAACTATGGCTACACCTTC.